Presented here are 23 T cell receptor beta chains from one specimen sequenced in a study of blood T cell repertoires in COVID-19. Only in-frame clones appear in the TCRdb table, and some are missing; sequencing was by immunoSEQ multiplex PCR. This sample has 30,000 to 45,000 clones; 90% occur once, and the top ten carry 4.5% to 5.5%. Sequencing was done on a sample of peripheral blood. Receptors originate from a human donor in a cohort sampled during active COVID-19.

This clone occurred a few times. J is TRBJ1-6 and V is TRBV19; D unresolved. This CDR3 has 13 residues. Trimming removed 4 bases from V and 7 bases from J, with 8 bases in between. The germline V gene encodes CDR1 LNHDA and CDR2 SQIVND (reference sequence). Written as DNA, the CDR3 is TGTGCCAGTAGTAGAGGGAAGAATTCACCCCTCCACTTT. It translates to CASSRGKNSPLHF.

This CDR3 reads CATMLSGIAKNIQYF. CDR3 sequence (DNA): TGTGCCACCATGTTGAGCGGGATAGCCAAAAACATTCAGTACTTC. This chain links TRBV6-5 with TRBJ2-4, with 7 bases that match TRBD2. The CDR3 length is 15 residues. Trimming cost V 10 bases and J 0 bases; bases outside gene matches: 9. Germline loops: CDR1 MNHEY, CDR2 SVGAGI.

This clone has just one count. The rearrangement joins TRBV28 to TRBJ1-4, with 7 bases that match TRBD1. The J segment lost 8 bases and the V segment lost 7 bases, leaving 4 bases of the junction unmatched. This CDR3 is 12 amino acids long. Per the germline V gene, CDR1 is MDHEN and CDR2 is SYDVKM. In DNA form, the CDR3 reads TGTGCCAGCAACGACAGGGTCGAAAAACTGTTTTTT. It is translated as CASNDRVEKLFF. The full variable domain, completed using reference TRBV28 and TRBJ1-4, is DVKVTQSSRYLVKRTGEKVFLECVQDMDHENMFWYRQDPGLGLRLIYFSYDVKMKEKGDIPEGYSVSREKKERFSLILESASTNQTSMYLCASNDRVEKLFFGSGTQLSVL.

The chain joins TRBV27 to TRBJ1-1; TRBD1 might be the D (6 bases). The CDR3 spans 13 residues. The V end lost 8 bases, the J end lost 6 bases, and 16 bases lay between the germline ends. CDR1 is MNHEY, CDR2 SMNVEV, per germline (reference sequence). DNA of the CDR3: TGTGCCAGCCGTCTTCAGGGGAGGGCTGAAGCTTTCTTT. Translation: CASRLQGRAEAFF.

The chain has TRBV28 and TRBJ2-7, with a possible D match to TRBD1 (5 bases). With 7 bases removed from V and 5 bases from J, the gap between germline ends came to 24 bases. The CDR3 has 16 amino acids. Germline V gives CDR1 MDHEN, CDR2 SYDVKM. CDR3 DNA sequence: TGTGCCAGCACCCCCGTTCCTAAGGGGATTCTGGACGAGCAGTACTTC. It codes for CASTPVPKGILDEQYF.

The chain couples TRBV4-2 to TRBJ2-3; 12 bases line up with TRBD2. The junction had 11 bases not matched to a gene; V was cut back by 4 bases and J by 3 bases. Germline CDR1 is LGHNA and CDR2 is YNFKEQ. The CDR3 sequence is 18 residues long. The CDR3 spells CASSLRLAGAGGTDTQYF. The CDR3 DNA reads as TGTGCCAGCAGCCTCCGACTAGCGGGAGCGGGTGGGACAGATACGCAGTATTTT.

This sequence joins TRBV5-6 and TRBJ2-3; 16 bases are a match to TRBD2. This CDR3 contains 19 residues. The J segment lost 4 bases and the V segment lost 1 base, leaving 9 bases of the junction unmatched. CDR1 and CDR2 from the germline V gene are SGHDT and YYEEEE. The CDR3 DNA follows: TGTGCCAGCAGCTTGAGACCGGGACTAGCGGGAGGGCCACCAGATACGCAGTATTTT. Translating gives CASSLRPGLAGGPPDTQYF.

The chain has TRBV9 and TRBJ1-4, with 7 nucleotides matching TRBD1. Germline V gene data show CDR1 as SGDLS and CDR2 as YYNGEE. There are 15 residues in the CDR3. The J segment lost 7 bases and the V segment lost 4 bases, leaving 10 bases of the junction unmatched. Here the CDR3 reads CASSPNTGASEKLFF. The CDR3 DNA sequence: TGTGCCAGCAGCCCCAATACAGGGGCGAGTGAAAAACTGTTTTTT.

The J gene is TRBJ2-5, the V gene TRBV7-2, with 12 bases that match TRBD1. Looked up from germline, CDR1 is SGHTA and CDR2 is FQGNSA. The length of the CDR3 is 18 residues. V shed 1 base and J 6 bases; nucleotides not matched to a gene: 12. The CDR3 sequence: CASSLGGGGTGGIKTQYF. The CDR3 bases are TGTGCCAGCAGCTTAGGAGGTGGGGGGACAGGGGGCATAAAGACCCAGTACTTC.

The chain recombines TRBV2 with TRBJ1-6, with D possibly matching TRBD1 (5 bases). Germline V gene lookup returns CDR1 SNHLY and CDR2 FYNNEI. The germline V and J ends were trimmed by 7 bases and 6 bases, with 16 bases remaining between them. The CDR3 sequence is 15 residues long. CDR3 coding DNA: TGTGCCAGCACTTTCGGAGACAGTCCTAATTCACCCCTCCACTTT. This sequence encodes CASTFGDSPNSPLHF.

This rearrangement joins TRBV11-2 to TRBJ2-7; maybe TRBD1 (6 bases). This CDR3 is built from 16 residues. In germline, CDR1 is SGHAT, CDR2 FQNNGV. The V end lost 2 bases, the J end lost 1 base, and 15 bases lay between the germline ends. As DNA, the CDR3 is TGTGCCAGCAGCTTACGCGTCAGGGGAAGGTCCTACGAGCAGTACTTC. As protein: CASSLRVRGRSYEQYF.

The genes are TRBV28 and TRBJ1-5; no reliable D call. CDR3 size: 12 residues. The germline V and J ends were trimmed by 5 bases and 9 bases, with 11 bases remaining between them. Per germline, CDR1 MDHEN and CDR2 SYDVKM. In DNA, the CDR3 is TGTGCCAGCAGTCAGATACCGTGGCCCCAGCATTTT. It translates to CASSQIPWPQHF.

V gene TRBV29-1 combines with J gene TRBJ1-1; 7 nucleotides align to TRBD1. Unmatched junction bases numbered 9, after V lost 2 bases and J lost 0 bases. The CDR3 is made up of 16 amino acids. Germline loops: CDR1 SQVTM, CDR2 ANQGSEA. The DNA of the CDR3 is TGCAGCGTTGAACTGACAGGGCGCAGGGTGAACACTGAAGCTTTCTTT. This sequence encodes CSVELTGRRVNTEAFF.

This sequence joins TRBV6-5 and TRBJ2-1, with D maybe TRBD1 (7 bases). Trimming took 5 bases from V and 5 from J, leaving 16 bases between them. The CDR3 covers 15 residues. Germline CDR1 and CDR2: MNHEY and SVGAGI. The CDR3 loop reads CASSNGGTGDNEQFF. The CDR3 coding sequence is TGTGCCAGCAGTAACGGGGGCACAGGGGACAATGAGCAGTTCTTC.

This chain uses TRBV6-5 with TRBJ2-3; the D is unclear. This CDR3 contains 14 residues. CDR1 is MNHEY, CDR2 SVGAGI, per germline. The ends were cut back, 5 bases at V and 4 bases at J, with 13 bases in the middle. CDR3 loop: CASSRPSAPDTQYF. The CDR3 DNA is TGTGCCAGCAGTCGGCCTAGTGCCCCAGATACGCAGTATTTT.

For the CDR3, the DNA is TGTGCCACCAGCAGAGACCAACAGGGAACTGGAAAACTGTTTTTT. Translated, it gives CATSRDQQGTGKLFF. The rearrangement links TRBV15 to TRBJ1-4, with a tentative D call TRBD1 (6 bases). CDR1 and CDR2 (germline): LNHNV, YYDKDF (reference sequence). The CDR3 runs 15 residues. The V end lost 0 bases, the J end lost 10 bases, and 15 bases lay between the germline ends.

V gene TRBV21-1 combines with J gene TRBJ2-1; TRBD2 is taken as the D call from the table, unchecked against the DNA. TRBV21-1 is a documented pseudogene. This CDR3 is built from 17 residues. The CDR3 DNA sequence: TGTGCCAGCTTAAGGACTAGCGGGAGTGCTCATGGAATTGAGCAGTTCTTC. It encodes CASLRTSGSAHGIEQFF.

The chain employs TRBV7-3 and TRBJ1-6; perhaps TRBD1 as D (5 bases). Germline loops: CDR1 SGHTA, CDR2 FQGTGA. V lost 0 bases and J lost 9, with 9 bases in between. The CDR3 runs to 14 residues. The CDR3 DNA sequence: TGTGCCAGCAGCTTAACGGGGCTCGGTTCACCCCTCCACTTT. This encodes CASSLTGLGSPLHF.

The CDR3 here is CASSYSRGVGGYTF. In nucleotides, the CDR3 is TGTGCCAGCAGTTACTCGCGGGGAGTGGGGGGCTACACCTTC. V gene TRBV6-6 combines with J gene TRBJ1-2, with no clear D. There are 14 residues in the CDR3. The V and J ends lost 0 bases and 8 bases respectively, with 13 bases between them. Germline V gene lookup returns CDR1 MNHNY and CDR2 SVGAGI (reference sequence).

CDR3 in amino acids: CASSGHSGLAGRLSTDTQYF. The DNA of the CDR3 is TGTGCCAGCAGTGGACACTCCGGACTAGCGGGGAGACTCAGCACAGATACGCAGTATTTT. The rearrangement links TRBV28 to TRBJ2-3; TRBD2 matches at 12 bases. The CDR3 sequence is 20 residues long. The germline V gene has CDR1 MDHEN and CDR2 SYDVKM. V shed 5 bases, J shed 0 bases, and the junction held 15 bases outside the gene matches.

The sample holds one count of this clone. The junction and the germline gene differ at one end; a read error may be behind it. The chain employs TRBV4-2 and TRBJ2-7; 12 bases align to TRBD1. The CDR3 has 17 amino acids. Germline loops: CDR1 LGHNA, CDR2 YNFKEQ. The CDR3 region has the DNA TGTGCCAGCAGACAAGTCGGACGGGGACAGGGGGCGATCGAGCAGTACTTC. It specifies CASRQVGRGQGAIEQYF.

The chain is built from TRBV21-1 and TRBJ2-7; the tabulated D call, TRBD2, remains unverified against the DNA. TRBV21-1 is given as a pseudogene. The CDR3 consists of 17 residues. The CDR3 sequence is CASSNGPKGGRVYEQYF. The CDR3 coding sequence is TGTGCCAGCAGCAACGGGCCCAAGGGCGGGAGAGTCTACGAGCAGTACTTC.

This chain's CDR3 is CASSLVGGNTEAFF. In DNA, the CDR3 is TGCGCCAGCAGCTTGGTCGGGGGGAACACTGAAGCTTTCTTT. This sequence joins TRBV5-1 and TRBJ1-1; D may be TRBD1 (5 bases). From germline, CDR1 is SGHRS and CDR2 YFSETQ. The CDR3 totals 14 residues. V dropped 0 bases and J dropped 1 base, with 7 bases sitting between them.